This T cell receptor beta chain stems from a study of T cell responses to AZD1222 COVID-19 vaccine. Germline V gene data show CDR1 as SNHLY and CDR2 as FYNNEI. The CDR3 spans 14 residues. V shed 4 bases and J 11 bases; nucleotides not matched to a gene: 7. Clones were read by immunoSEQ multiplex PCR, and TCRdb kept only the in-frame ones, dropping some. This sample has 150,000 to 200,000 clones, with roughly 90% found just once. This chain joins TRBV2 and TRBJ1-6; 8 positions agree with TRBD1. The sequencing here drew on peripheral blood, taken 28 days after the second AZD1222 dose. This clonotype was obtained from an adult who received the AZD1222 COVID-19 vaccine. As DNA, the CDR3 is TGTGCCAGCAGTGTTCGGACAGGGTTGACACCCCTCCACTTT. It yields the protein CASSVRTGLTPLHF.